This entry describes one TCR beta chain. Its antigen is not known. Germline V gives CDR1 LNHDA, CDR2 SQIVND (reference sequence). The CDR3 totals 15 residues. The V end was cut by 6 bases, the J end by 1 base, with 15 bases between. Unstimulated PBMCs were sorted into CD3+CD4+ and CD3+CD8+ populations. Produced via immunoSEQ multiplex PCR; TCRdb's table is partial and in-frame only. Of tens of thousands of clones listed, roughly 80% are singletons. The data were taken from a study of T cell clones after liver transplantation. For the study at large: Without induction therapy, subjects received standard immunosuppression until 12-24 months post-transplant.

Study-level results: Rather than being deleted, graft donor-reactive T cells may have moved into the graft. Low donor cell numbers restricted donor-reactive repertoire measurement in a couple of subjects.

V gene TRBV19 combines with J gene TRBJ1-1; a weak D match, TRBD1 (6 bases). The TCR was taken from a human patient who received a liver transplant. The T cells may come from the graft donor. The sample in question was CD4+ T cells from blood, obtained 45 to 46 months after liver transplant. The CDR3 loop is CASRKPGAQNTEAFF. The CDR3 bases are TGTGCCAGTAGGAAACCGGGGGCGCAGAACACTGAAGCTTTCTTT.